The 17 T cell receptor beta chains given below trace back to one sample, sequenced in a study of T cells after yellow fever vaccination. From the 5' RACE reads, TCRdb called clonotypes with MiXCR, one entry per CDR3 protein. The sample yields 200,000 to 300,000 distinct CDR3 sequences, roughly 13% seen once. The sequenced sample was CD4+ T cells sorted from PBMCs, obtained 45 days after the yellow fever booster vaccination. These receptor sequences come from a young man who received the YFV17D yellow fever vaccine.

Here the CDR3 reads CASSYSGITDTQYF. CDR3 DNA sequence: TGTGCCAGCAGCTATAGCGGTATCACAGATACGCAGTATTTT. V gene TRBV7-6 combines with J gene TRBJ2-3; D is possibly TRBD2 (6 bases). The length of the CDR3 is 14 residues. V was cut by 4 bases and J by 2 bases, with 10 bases left in between. CDR1 is SGHVS, CDR2 FNYEAQ, per germline. The full variable domain, its missing parts supplied by reference TRBV7-6 and TRBJ2-3, is GAGVSQSPRYKVTKRGQDVALRCDPISGHVSLYWYRQALGQGPEFLTYFNYEAQQDKSGLPNDRFSAERPEGSISTLTIQRTEQRDSAMYRCASSYSGITDTQYFGPGTRLTVL.

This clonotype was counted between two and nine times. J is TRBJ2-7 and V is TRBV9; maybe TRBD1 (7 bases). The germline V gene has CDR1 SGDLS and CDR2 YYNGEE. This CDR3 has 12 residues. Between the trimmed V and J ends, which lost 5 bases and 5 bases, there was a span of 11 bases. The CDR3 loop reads CASRGGGDEQYF. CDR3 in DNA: TGTGCCAGCAGAGGAGGGGGCGACGAGCAGTACTTC.

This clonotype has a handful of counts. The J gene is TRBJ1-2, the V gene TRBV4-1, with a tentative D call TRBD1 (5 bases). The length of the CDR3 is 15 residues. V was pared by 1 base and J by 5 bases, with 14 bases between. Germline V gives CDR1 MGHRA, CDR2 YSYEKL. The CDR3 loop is CASSQVAGPPYGYTF. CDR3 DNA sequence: TGCGCCAGCAGCCAAGTAGCAGGGCCCCCTTATGGCTACACCTTC.

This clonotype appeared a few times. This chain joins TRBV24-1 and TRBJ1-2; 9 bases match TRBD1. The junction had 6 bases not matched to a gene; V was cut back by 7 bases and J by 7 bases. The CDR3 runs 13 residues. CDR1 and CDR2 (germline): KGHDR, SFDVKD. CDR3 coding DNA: TGTGCCACCAGAGGGACAGGGTCTTCTGGCTACACCTTC. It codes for CATRGTGSSGYTF.

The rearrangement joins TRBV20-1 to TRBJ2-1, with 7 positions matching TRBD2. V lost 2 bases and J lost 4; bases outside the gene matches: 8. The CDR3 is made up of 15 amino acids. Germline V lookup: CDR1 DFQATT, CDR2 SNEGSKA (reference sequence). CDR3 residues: CSARPIGRIYNEQFF. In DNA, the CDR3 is TGCAGTGCTAGACCTATCGGGAGGATATACAATGAGCAGTTCTTC.

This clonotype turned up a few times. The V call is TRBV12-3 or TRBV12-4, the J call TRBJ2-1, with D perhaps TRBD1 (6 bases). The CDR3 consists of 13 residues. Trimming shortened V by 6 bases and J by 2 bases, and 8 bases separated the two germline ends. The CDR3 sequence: CASRTGTYNEQFF. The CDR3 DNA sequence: TGTGCCAGCAGGACAGGAACCTACAATGAGCAGTTCTTC.

CDR3 region: CSARSGTEGGELFF. Here the CDR3 DNA reads TGCAGTGCTAGATCCGGGACCGAGGGCGGGGAGCTGTTTTTT. This rearrangement joins TRBV20-1 to TRBJ2-2, with D perhaps matching TRBD1 or TRBD2 (5 bases each). Germline V gives CDR1 DFQATT, CDR2 SNEGSKA (reference sequence). V dropped 2 bases and J dropped 7 bases, with 14 bases sitting between them. The CDR3 spans 14 residues.

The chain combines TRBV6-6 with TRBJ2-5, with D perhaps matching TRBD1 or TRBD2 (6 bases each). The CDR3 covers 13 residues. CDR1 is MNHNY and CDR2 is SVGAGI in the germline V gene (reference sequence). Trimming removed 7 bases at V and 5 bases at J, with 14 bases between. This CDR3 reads CASKRGEWETQYF. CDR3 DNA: TGTGCCAGCAAGAGGGGGGAGTGGGAGACCCAGTACTTC.

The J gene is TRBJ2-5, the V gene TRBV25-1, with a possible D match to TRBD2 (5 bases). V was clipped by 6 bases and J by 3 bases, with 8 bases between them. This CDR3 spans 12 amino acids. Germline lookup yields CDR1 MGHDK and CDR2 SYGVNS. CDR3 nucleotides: TGTGCCAGCAGAGGGAGCGAAGAGACCCAGTACTTC. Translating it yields CASRGSEETQYF.

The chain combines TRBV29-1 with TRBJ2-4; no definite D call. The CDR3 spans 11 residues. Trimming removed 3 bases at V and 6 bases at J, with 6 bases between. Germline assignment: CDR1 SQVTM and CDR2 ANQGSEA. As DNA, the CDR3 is TGCAGCGTTGATTTGCTAAACATTCAGTACTTC. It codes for CSVDLLNIQYF.

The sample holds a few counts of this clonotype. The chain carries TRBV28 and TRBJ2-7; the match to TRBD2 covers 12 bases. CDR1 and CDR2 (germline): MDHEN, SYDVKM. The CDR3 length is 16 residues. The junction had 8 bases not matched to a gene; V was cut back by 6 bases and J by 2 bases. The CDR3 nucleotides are TGTGCCAGCAGACCCCGGACTAGCGGGACGACCTACGAGCAGTACTTC. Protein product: CASRPRTSGTTYEQYF.

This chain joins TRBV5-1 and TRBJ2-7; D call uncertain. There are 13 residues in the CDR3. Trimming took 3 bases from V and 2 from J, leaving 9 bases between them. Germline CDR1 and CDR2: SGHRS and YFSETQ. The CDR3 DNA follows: TGCGCCAGCAGCTCGACTTCCCCCTACGAGCAGTACTTC. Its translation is CASSSTSPYEQYF. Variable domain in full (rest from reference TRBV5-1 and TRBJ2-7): KAGVTQTPRYLIKTRGQQVTLSCSPISGHRSVSWYQQTPGQGLQFLFEYFSETQRNKGNFPGRFSGRQFSNSRSEMNVSTLELGDSALYLCASSSTSPYEQYFGPGTRLTVT.

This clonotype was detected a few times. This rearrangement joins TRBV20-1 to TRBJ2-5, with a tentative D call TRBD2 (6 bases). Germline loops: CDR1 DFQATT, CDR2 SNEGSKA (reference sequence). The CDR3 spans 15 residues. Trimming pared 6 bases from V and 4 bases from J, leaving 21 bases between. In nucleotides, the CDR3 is TGCAGTGCCCCAAGGAGGGCAGGGCGGAGAGAGACCCAGTACTTC. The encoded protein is CSAPRRAGRRETQYF.

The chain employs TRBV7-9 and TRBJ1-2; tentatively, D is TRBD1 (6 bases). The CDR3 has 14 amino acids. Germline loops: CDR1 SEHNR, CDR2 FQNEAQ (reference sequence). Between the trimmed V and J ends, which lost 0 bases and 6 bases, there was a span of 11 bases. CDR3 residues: CASSLAQGKDGYTF. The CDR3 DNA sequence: TGTGCCAGCAGCTTAGCACAGGGAAAAGATGGCTACACCTTC. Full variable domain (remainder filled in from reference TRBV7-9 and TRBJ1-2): DTGVSQNPRHKITKRGQNVTFRCDPISEHNRLYWYRQTLGQGPEFLTYFQNEAQLEKSRLLSDRFSAERPKGSFSTLEIQRTEQGDSAMYLCASSLAQGKDGYTFGSGTRLTVV.

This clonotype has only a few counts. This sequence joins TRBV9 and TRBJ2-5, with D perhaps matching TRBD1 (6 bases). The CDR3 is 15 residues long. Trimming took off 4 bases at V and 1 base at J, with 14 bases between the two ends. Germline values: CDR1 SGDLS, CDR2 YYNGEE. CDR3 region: CASSISMTGQETQYF. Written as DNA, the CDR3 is TGTGCCAGCAGCATAAGCATGACAGGCCAAGAGACCCAGTACTTC.

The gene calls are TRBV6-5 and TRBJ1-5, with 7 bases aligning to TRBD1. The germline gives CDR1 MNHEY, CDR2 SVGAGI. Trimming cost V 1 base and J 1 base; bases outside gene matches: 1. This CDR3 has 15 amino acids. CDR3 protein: CASSYWGQSNQPQHF. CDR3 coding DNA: TGTGCCAGCAGTTACTGGGGACAGAGCAATCAGCCCCAGCATTTT.

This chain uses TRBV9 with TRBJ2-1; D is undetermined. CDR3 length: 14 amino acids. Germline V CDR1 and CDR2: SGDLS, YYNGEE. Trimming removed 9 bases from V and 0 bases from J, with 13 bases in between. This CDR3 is CAITAASSYNEQFF. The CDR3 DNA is TGTGCCATCACGGCCGCGAGCTCCTACAATGAGCAGTTCTTC.